These 2 T cell receptor beta chains share one sample of origin, sequenced in a study of shared clonotypes between healthy human individuals. Measured with immunoSEQ multiplex PCR; TCRdb has only the in-frame clones, and not every one. There are 2 million to 2.5 million clones in the sample; approximately 96% occur only once, and over 0.1% lies in the top ten. The specimen was naive CD4+ T cells sorted from blood. Described subset: CD45RA+ positively selected. These receptors were obtained from a man younger than 35 in good health.

This chain links TRBV5-1 with TRBJ2-7; no clear D gene. From germline, CDR1 is SGHRS and CDR2 YFSETQ. Trimming took off 7 bases at V and 0 bases at J, with 14 bases between the two ends. The CDR3 is made up of 14 amino acids. In DNA form, the CDR3 reads TGCGCCAGCCAAGAAACGGAGAGCTCCTACGAGCAGTACTTC. It yields the protein CASQETESSYEQYF.

This clone was seen only once. V gene TRBV11-2 combines with J gene TRBJ1-2; 11 bases agree with TRBD1. The CDR3 is 15 residues long. J gave up 8 bases and V 2 bases, and 7 bases lay outside the gene matches. Looked up from germline, CDR1 is SGHAT and CDR2 is FQNNGV. The CDR3, as DNA: TGTGCCAGCAGCTTACCCCGGACAGGGGGCGAAGGCTACACCTTC. Amino acid sequence: CASSLPRTGGEGYTF.